The T cell receptor beta chain described here comes from a study of blood T cell repertoires in COVID-19. Background on the study: Sites in the United States, Italy and Spain provided acute and convalescent COVID-19 samples. T cells, B-cell-depleted T cells, or PBMCs supplied cDNA or gDNA.

Seattle patient enrollment occurred during active infection, with longitudinal follow-up thereafter. Authors' methods: Amplification with reference gene primers provided the estimates of nucleated cell counts. Clones were read by immunoSEQ multiplex PCR, and TCRdb kept only the in-frame ones, dropping some. The DNA was the basis for D and trimming; V, J and clone size are from that table. Among about 100,000 clones listed, roughly four fifths were seen once. Germline V gene sequence: CDR1 MNHEY, CDR2 SVGEGT. The CDR3 is made up of 13 amino acids. The V and J ends lost 4 bases and 4 bases, in that order; junction bases with no gene match: 3.

The receptor's source is a man at least 80 years old with COVID-19, enrolled during active disease. The source material was peripheral blood. The chain employs TRBV6-2 or TRBV6-3 and TRBJ1-1; 7 bases are a match to TRBD1. The CDR3 loop reads CASSFSGGTEAFF. The CDR3 coding sequence is TGTGCCAGCAGTTTCTCAGGGGGCACTGAAGCTTTCTTT.